These 28 T cell receptor beta chains share one sample of origin, sequenced in a study of CD8 T cells in Susac syndrome (dated by TCRdb to 2018 to 2020). Library construction relied on the immunoSEQ multiplex PCR assay. RNA was extracted using the RNeasy kit, and roughly 0.5 to 1 ug of the RNA was reverse transcribed with random hexamers. TCRdb took the public reads, trimmed them with fastp at Q25, ran MiXCR for clone calling and kept in-frame beta chains. Every CDR3 protein is listed once, alongside the most common genes and DNA of its rows. The sample table shows under 550,000 distinct CDR3 sequences, and more than 70% are seen once. The ten largest clones take up 0.09% to 0.15% of the sample. The sequenced sample consisted of CD8+ T cells from PBMCs. Receptors were obtained from a human donor with multiple sclerosis.

As to this clonotype: A read error may account for a junction end that differs from germline. The chain carries TRBV27 and TRBJ1-5, with D perhaps TRBD1 (5 bases). The CDR3 contains 16 residues. Germline V gene sequence: CDR1 MNHEY, CDR2 SMNVEV (reference sequence). Written as DNA, the CDR3 is TGTGCCAGCAGTGTATCCCAACGCAGGGGCAATCAGCCCCAGCATTTT. Translation gives CASSVSQRRGNQPQHF.

The chain couples TRBV27 to TRBJ1-1; D is ambiguous. CDR1 and CDR2 (germline): MNHEY, SMNVEV (reference sequence). The germline V and J ends were trimmed by 2 bases and 6 bases, with 10 bases remaining between them. The CDR3 contains 13 residues. In DNA form, the CDR3 reads TGTGCCAGCAGTTTAGCTTGGACGGCTGAAGCTTTCTTT. Its protein product is CASSLAWTAEAFF.

The count of this clonotype is one. The chain joins TRBV11-2 to TRBJ1-4, with D possibly matching TRBD1 (5 bases). The CDR3 contains 20 residues. The V gene's germline CDR1 is SGHAT and CDR2 FQNNGV. V lost 5 bases to trimming and J lost 3 bases, with 28 bases between them. DNA for the CDR3: TGTGCCAGCAGCCCCCGGGGGGGTCCCTGGGTAATTGGCTCTAATGAAAAACTGTTTTTT. It is translated as CASSPRGGPWVIGSNEKLFF.

This clonotype appeared once. This chain uses TRBV7-8 with TRBJ1-2, with D possibly matching TRBD1 (5 bases). The germline gives CDR1 SGHVS, CDR2 FQNEAQ. The CDR3 extends over 12 amino acids. The V end was cut by 8 bases, the J end by 3 bases, with 10 bases between. The CDR3 region is CASGRGDYGYTF. In DNA, the CDR3 is TGTGCCAGCGGGAGGGGCGACTATGGCTACACCTTC.

The rearrangement joins TRBV20-1 to TRBJ1-1; 9 bases agree with TRBD1. CDR1 and CDR2 from the germline V gene are DFQATT and SNEGSKA (reference sequence). This CDR3 comprises 14 residues. Germline trimming cut 6 bases from V and 3 bases from J; bases unmatched to any gene: 8. CDR3 nucleotides: TGCAGTGCCGATCGGGACAGGGAGGACACTGAAGCTTTCTTT. It specifies CSADRDREDTEAFF.

The count of this clonotype is one. The V gene is TRBV5-1, the J gene TRBJ2-5; tentatively, D is TRBD1 or TRBD2 (5 bases each). The CDR3 has 15 residues. Germline values: CDR1 SGHRS, CDR2 YFSETQ. V was trimmed by 4 bases and J by 1 base, leaving 14 bases between them. CDR3 nucleotide sequence: TGCGCCAGCAGCGCGTGGGACGGATCCCAAGAGACCCAGTACTTC. Its protein product is CASSAWDGSQETQYF.

The V gene is TRBV2, the J gene TRBJ2-7; perhaps TRBD1 as D (5 bases). Trimming removed 4 bases from V and 0 bases from J, with 22 bases in between. Germline assignment: CDR1 SNHLY and CDR2 FYNNEI. The CDR3 has 18 residues. The CDR3 region is CASSVTTEAGLSSYEQYF. The DNA for the CDR3 is TGTGCCAGCAGTGTGACAACAGAAGCAGGGCTGAGCTCCTACGAGCAGTACTTC.

V is TRBV6-5 and J is TRBJ2-1; TRBD1 is a possible D gene (6 bases). The CDR3 consists of 14 residues. Germline V gene lookup returns CDR1 MNHEY and CDR2 SVGAGI. Trimming left V 5 bases short and J 8 bases short, with 16 bases between. CDR3 protein: CASSKDSPWDEQFF. CDR3 bases: TGTGCCAGCAGTAAGGACAGCCCCTGGGATGAGCAGTTCTTC.

The chain couples TRBV20-1 to TRBJ2-3, with 7 bases identical to TRBD1. Germline V gene lookup returns CDR1 DFQATT and CDR2 SNEGSKA (reference sequence). The length of the CDR3 is 14 residues. V trimming: 3 bases; J trimming: 1 base; junction bases outside the gene matches: 4. The CDR3 DNA follows: TGCAGTGCTAGGATTCAGGGGGGCACAGATACGCAGTATTTT. Amino acids: CSARIQGGTDTQYF.

Details on this clonotype: The CDR3 does not end in the conserved phenylalanine or tryptophan, so this is likely a read error. The V call is TRBV11-2, the J call TRBJ1-1; D call uncertain. Between the trimmed V and J ends, which lost 4 bases and 7 bases, there was a span of 16 bases. The germline V gene has CDR1 SGHAT and CDR2 FQNNGV. This CDR3 has 14 residues. CDR3 sequence (DNA): TGTGCCAGCAGCTCCTCCCCGGACGGATATGAAGCTTTCGTT. This translates into CASSSSPDGYEAFV.

For the CDR3, the DNA is TGTGCCAGCAGCGTCGGACAGGATGCTCTTACCTACGAGCAGTACTTC. Translated, it gives CASSVGQDALTYEQYF. The rearrangement links TRBV11-2 to TRBJ2-7, with 7 positions matching TRBD1. Germline V lookup: CDR1 SGHAT, CDR2 FQNNGV. The CDR3 is 16 residues long. J lost 2 bases, V lost 5 bases, and 12 bases had no gene match.

This chain links TRBV6-5 with TRBJ2-3; no clear D gene. CDR1 and CDR2 (germline): MNHEY, SVGAGI. V was clipped by 3 bases and J by 0 bases, with 7 bases between them. The CDR3 length is 14 residues. CDR3: CASSYRPSTDTQYF. CDR3 in DNA: TGTGCCAGCAGTTATAGGCCTAGCACAGATACGCAGTATTTT.

V gene TRBV30 combines with J gene TRBJ2-1; TRBD1 agrees at 8 bases. V lost 5 bases, J lost 9 bases, and 9 bases stayed unmatched. The CDR3 runs 13 residues. The V gene's germline CDR1 is GTSNPN and CDR2 SVGIG (reference sequence). The CDR3: CAWGGHTGGEQFF. For the CDR3, the DNA is TGTGCCTGGGGCGGCCATACAGGGGGTGAGCAGTTCTTC.

This sequence joins TRBV19 and TRBJ1-2, with no clear D. This CDR3 contains 12 residues. Looked up from germline, CDR1 is LNHDA and CDR2 is SQIVND (reference sequence). V was shortened by 6 bases and J by 0 bases, with 5 bases between the two germline ends. This CDR3 is CASRGANYGYTF. In nucleotides, the CDR3 is TGTGCCAGTAGGGGCGCTAACTATGGCTACACCTTC. Full variable domain (missing parts from reference TRBV19 and TRBJ1-2): DGGITQSPKYLFRKEGQNVTLSCEQNLNHDAMYWYRQDPGQGLRLIYYSQIVNDFQKGDIAEGYSVSREKKESFPLTVTSAQKNPTAFYLCASRGANYGYTFGSGTRLTVV.

This chain joins TRBV10-3 and TRBJ2-3; TRBD2 agrees at 8 bases. V shed 5 bases and J 1 base; nucleotides not matched to a gene: 8. The CDR3 loop spans 16 amino acids. The germline V gene has CDR1 ENHRY and CDR2 SYGVKD. The CDR3: CAISIRGGDGTDTQYF. The DNA for the CDR3 is TGTGCCATCAGTATTCGGGGGGGTGACGGCACAGATACGCAGTATTTT.

V and J are TRBV7-2 and TRBJ2-7, with TRBD1 matching 8 bases. With V trimmed by 5 bases and J by 5 bases, 5 bases remained unmatched. The CDR3 loop spans 13 amino acids. Germline V lookup: CDR1 SGHTA, CDR2 FQGNSA. The CDR3 loop reads CASSPDREHEQYF. For the CDR3, the DNA is TGTGCCAGCAGCCCGGACAGGGAACACGAGCAGTACTTC.

The CDR3 DNA sequence: TGTGCCAGCAGTCTCGGTGGAGGGGTCATGAACACTGAAGCTTTCTTT. Amino acid sequence: CASSLGGGVMNTEAFF. The genes are TRBV6-1 and TRBJ1-1, with D maybe TRBD1 (5 bases). The V end lost 5 bases, the J end lost 0 bases, and 16 bases lay between the germline ends. The CDR3 extends over 16 amino acids. Germline V gene lookup returns CDR1 MNHNS and CDR2 SASEGT.

The genes are TRBV2 and TRBJ2-7; D perhaps matches TRBD2 (5 bases). CDR1 and CDR2 from the germline V gene are SNHLY and FYNNEI. Trimming took 4 bases from V and 2 from J, leaving 9 bases between them. The CDR3 runs 13 residues. CDR3 nucleotides: TGTGCCAGCAGTGCGGGATGGACCTACGAGCAGTACTTC. Translation gives CASSAGWTYEQYF.

In this sample, this clonotype turned up once. This sequence joins TRBV6-9 and TRBJ2-7; D gene ambiguous. Looked up from germline, CDR1 is MNHGY and CDR2 is SVAAGI. Trimming pared 6 bases from V and 5 bases from J, leaving 17 bases between. This CDR3 comprises 14 residues. DNA of the CDR3: TGTGCCAGCAGCAGGCGGACCCGCTGCCACGAGCAGTACTTC. Translation gives CASSRRTRCHEQYF.

The V gene is TRBV28, the J gene TRBJ1-5, with D possibly matching TRBD1 (5 bases). The germline CDR1 and CDR2 sequences are MDHEN and SYDVKM. Trimming stripped 3 bases from V and 2 bases from J, with 17 bases between. This CDR3 is 17 amino acids long. This CDR3 is CASSFPQGGWRNQPQHF. The CDR3 DNA reads as TGTGCCAGCAGTTTTCCCCAGGGTGGCTGGCGCAATCAGCCCCAGCATTTT.

This chain connects TRBV4-2 to TRBJ2-1, with 11 bases matching TRBD1. V shed 3 bases, J shed 9 bases, and the junction held 4 bases outside the gene matches. CDR1 is LGHNA and CDR2 is YNFKEQ in the germline V gene. CDR3 length: 14 residues. The CDR3 sequence: CASSHGQGALEQFF. CDR3 sequence (DNA): TGTGCCAGCAGCCACGGACAGGGGGCACTTGAGCAGTTCTTC.

The chain has TRBV10-3 and TRBJ1-1, with a possible D match to TRBD1 (5 bases). Trimming took 8 bases from V and 4 from J, leaving 17 bases between them. This CDR3 is 14 amino acids long. The V gene's germline CDR1 is ENHRY and CDR2 SYGVKD. The CDR3: CAIEEAFGGTEAFF. The DNA for the CDR3 is TGTGCCATCGAAGAGGCGTTCGGGGGCACTGAAGCTTTCTTT.

The V and J genes are TRBV23-1 and TRBJ1-2, with a weak D call TRBD1 (6 bases). TRBV23-1 is recorded as an ORF, its role being uncertain. V shed 4 bases and J shed 10 bases, with 25 bases lying between them. The CDR3 has 16 amino acids. The CDR3: CASSPETGFRLLHYTF. Written as DNA, the CDR3 is TGCGCCAGCAGTCCGGAGACAGGTTTCCGGCTGCTACACTACACCTTC.

This CDR3 is CASTSGEQGYEQYF. DNA of the CDR3: TGTGCCAGCACCTCCGGGGAACAGGGCTACGAGCAGTACTTC. The chain carries TRBV2 and TRBJ2-7, with D perhaps matching TRBD1 (6 bases). The CDR3 sequence is 14 residues long. Per the germline V gene, CDR1 is SNHLY and CDR2 is FYNNEI. Trimming pared 7 bases from V and 3 bases from J, leaving 16 bases between. The full variable domain, its missing parts supplied by reference TRBV2 and TRBJ2-7, is EPEVTQTPSHQVTQMGQEVILRCVPISNHLYFYWYRQILGQKVEFLVSFYNNEISEKSEIFDDQFSVERPDGSNFTLKIRSTKLEDSAMYFCASTSGEQGYEQYFGPGTRLTVT.

The chain couples TRBV12-3 or TRBV12-4 to TRBJ1-1; no firm D call. The CDR3 extends over 13 amino acids. Trimming took off 7 bases at V and 5 bases at J, with 14 bases between the two ends. The CDR3 sequence: CASNIGDLTEAFF. CDR3 nucleotides: TGTGCCAGCAACATCGGAGATCTTACTGAAGCTTTCTTT.

The V call is TRBV6-5, the J call TRBJ2-5, with 13 bases fitting TRBD2. CDR1 is MNHEY, CDR2 SVGAGI, per germline. V dropped 1 base and J dropped 9; count of bases not matched to a gene: 17. This CDR3 has 19 residues. This CDR3 reads CASSYFPATSGGSEGAQYF. Written as DNA, the CDR3 is TGTGCCAGCAGTTACTTTCCCGCGACTAGCGGGGGGTCGGAAGGGGCCCAGTACTTC.

V gene TRBV19 combines with J gene TRBJ1-1; D call uncertain. The CDR3 is 13 amino acids. CDR1 is LNHDA and CDR2 is SQIVND in the germline V gene (reference sequence). Trimming took off 8 bases at V and 5 bases at J, with 15 bases between the two ends. The CDR3, as DNA: TGTGCCAGTGTGGAAAAGATTAAAACTGAAGCTTTCTTT. Amino acid sequence: CASVEKIKTEAFF.

V gene TRBV27 combines with J gene TRBJ2-7, with TRBD1 as a possible D gene (6 bases). With 4 bases removed from V and 0 bases from J, the gap between germline ends came to 13 bases. Germline V gives CDR1 MNHEY, CDR2 SMNVEV (reference sequence). The CDR3 covers 15 residues. The CDR3 sequence is CASSSIRDTSYEQYF. CDR3 sequence (DNA): TGTGCCAGCAGTTCCATCCGGGACACCTCCTACGAGCAGTACTTC.